The clone carrying this T cell receptor beta chain was detected many times. The sample belongs to a study of T cells in Graves' hyperthyroidism and ophthalmopathy. Per germline, CDR1 SGHAT and CDR2 FQNNGV. The CDR3 has 14 residues. Trimming left V 5 bases short and J 6 bases short, with 14 bases between. It was RNA transcripts that yielded the amplified TCR beta CDR3 regions. RT-PCR in the first round (using the HTBI primer set) targeted the TCR CDR3. MiXCR was run by TCRdb on the multiplex PCR reads, yielding one entry per CDR3 protein. The repertoire holds fewer than 450,000 distinct CDR3 sequences, with about 17% as singletons.

This receptor was taken from a woman aged 30 to 39 with Graves' hyperthyroidism that later progressed to Graves' ophthalmopathy. The sequencing sample was made of blood. The chain uses TRBV11-2 and TRBJ2-1; TRBD2 is a possible D gene (6 bases). The CDR3 DNA sequence: TGTGCCAGCAGCGCACGGATGGGGGGCAATGAGCAGTTCTTC. Protein product: CASSARMGGNEQFF.